The 3 T cell receptor beta chains below come from one sample, sequenced in a study of beta chain features in type 1 diabetes. What was sequenced were expressed TCRB transcripts, since all of the isolated RNA had been reverse transcribed. TCRdb's copy holds only in-frame clones and misses some; the assay was immunoSEQ multiplex PCR. The repertoire includes 300,000 to 350,000 clones, 8% of them detected once, and roughly 0.44% sits in the top ten. Source material: central memory CD4+ T cells from blood. The receptors were sampled from a young woman in good health.

This clone was observed a handful of times. This chain links TRBV11-2 with TRBJ2-1; either TRBD1 or TRBD2 may fit D (5 bases each). Trimming took 1 base from V and 6 from J, leaving 10 bases between them. The V gene's germline CDR1 is SGHAT and CDR2 FQNNGV. The CDR3 is made up of 14 amino acids. Here the CDR3 DNA reads TGTGCCAGCAGCTTAGTAGGGACGGCCAATGAGCAGTTCTTC. It is translated as CASSLVGTANEQFF.

The rearrangement uses TRBV6-6 and TRBJ1-1; D ambiguous. The CDR3 loop spans 15 amino acids. The V gene's germline CDR1 is MNHNY and CDR2 SVGAGI (reference sequence). Trimming stripped 2 bases from V and 2 bases from J, with 12 bases between. This CDR3 reads CASSYTGRRNTEAFF. The DNA of the CDR3 is TGTGCCAGCAGTTACACGGGGAGGCGAAACACTGAAGCTTTCTTT.

The V and J genes are TRBV5-4 and TRBJ1-5; no reliable D call. The germline V gene encodes CDR1 SGHNT and CDR2 YYREEE (reference sequence). The CDR3 is 15 residues long. The V end was cut by 2 bases, the J end by 3 bases, with 12 bases between. The CDR3 bases are TGTGCCAGCAGCTTAGGTACATACCCCAATCAGCCCCAGCATTTT. Amino acids: CASSLGTYPNQPQHF.